This passage covers 29 T cell receptor beta chains from one sample sequenced in a study of T cell changes during pregnancy in multiple sclerosis. Some clones are missing from TCRdb's copy, which holds only in-frame ones; the method was immunoSEQ multiplex PCR. The data contain about 98,000 clones, about 90% of them singletons. This sample comprised peripheral blood, obtained after pregnancy. The receptor source for this set is a female donor in good health, enrolled as a control in a pregnancy study.

This rearrangement joins TRBV6-5 to TRBJ2-5; TRBD2 is a possible D gene (5 bases). Trimming stripped 6 bases from V and 2 bases from J, with 10 bases between. From germline, CDR1 is MNHEY and CDR2 SVGAGI. This CDR3 is built from 13 residues. The DNA for the CDR3 is TGTGCCAGCAGCTGGAGGTTTCAAGAGACCCAGTACTTC. Translating gives CASSWRFQETQYF.

The chain uses TRBV7-6 and TRBJ1-5; perhaps TRBD1 as D (5 bases). Deletions cut 0 bases from V and 7 bases from J, with 10 bases between. The CDR3 sequence is 14 residues long. CDR1 is SGHVS, CDR2 FNYEAQ, per germline. CDR3 bases: TGTGCCAGCAGCTTAGCAGGGGTTCGCCAGCCCCAGCATTTT. It is translated as CASSLAGVRQPQHF. The complete variable domain, with remaining parts taken from reference TRBV7-6 and TRBJ1-5, reads GAGVSQSPRYKVTKRGQDVALRCDPISGHVSLYWYRQALGQGPEFLTYFNYEAQQDKSGLPNDRFSAERPEGSISTLTIQRTEQRDSAMYRCASSLAGVRQPQHFGDGTRLSIL.

This clone was counted once. The gene calls are TRBV27 and TRBJ2-1, with D perhaps matching TRBD2 (7 bases). Germline CDR1 reads MNHEY; CDR2 reads SMNVEV (reference sequence). The CDR3 covers 14 residues. V was shortened by 3 bases and J by 5 bases, with 11 bases between the two germline ends. CDR3 in amino acids: CASSLGGANNEQFF. The CDR3 DNA reads as TGTGCCAGCAGTTTGGGGGGGGCGAACAATGAGCAGTTCTTC.

The rearrangement joins TRBV7-6 to TRBJ1-6, with D possibly matching TRBD1 (6 bases). Between the trimmed V and J ends, which lost 0 bases and 7 bases, there was a span of 19 bases. CDR1 is SGHVS and CDR2 is FNYEAQ in the germline V gene. The CDR3 contains 18 residues. Written as DNA, the CDR3 is TGTGCCAGCAGCTTAGCGACCCCCGCGCAGGGGCCCAATTCACCCCTCCACTTT. It translates to CASSLATPAQGPNSPLHF.

The chain has TRBV27 and TRBJ1-5; TRBD1 matches at 10 bases. The junction had 8 bases not matched to a gene; V was cut back by 6 bases and J by 3 bases. From germline, CDR1 is MNHEY and CDR2 SMNVEV (reference sequence). The CDR3 runs 16 residues. The CDR3 nucleotides are TGTGCCAGCAGACGAACCGGGACAGGGGACAATCAGCCCCAGCATTTT. Its protein is CASRRTGTGDNQPQHF.

The rearrangement uses TRBV11-1 and TRBJ2-5; TRBD1 matches 7 bases. CDR3 size: 14 residues. Germline-derived CDR1 and CDR2 are SGHAT and FQDESV (reference sequence). V shed 7 bases and J 1 base; nucleotides not matched to a gene: 6. CDR3: CASTIRTGQETQYF. The CDR3 DNA is TGTGCCAGCACCATAAGGACAGGCCAAGAGACCCAGTACTTC.

The V call is TRBV5-8, the J call TRBJ1-1, with unresolved D. Per germline, CDR1 SGHTS and CDR2 YDEGEE. V was cut by 2 bases and J by 3 bases, with 11 bases left in between. CDR3 length: 14 amino acids. The CDR3 bases are TGTGCCAGCAGCTTCCGGGGAACGGACACTGAAGCTTTCTTT. This gives the protein CASSFRGTDTEAFF.

This rearrangement joins TRBV7-8 to TRBJ2-1; D not resolved. The germline gives CDR1 SGHVS, CDR2 FQNEAQ. The length of the CDR3 is 16 residues. V shed 2 bases and J shed 3 bases, with 14 bases lying between them. The CDR3, as DNA: TGTGCCAGCAGCTTACTGATAGCCGAAGACTACAATGAGCAGTTCTTC. Its protein is CASSLLIAEDYNEQFF.

The V call is TRBV19, the J call TRBJ2-7; weak D call: TRBD2 (5 bases). This CDR3 spans 14 amino acids. Between the trimmed V and J ends, which lost 5 bases and 2 bases, there was a span of 13 bases. The germline gives CDR1 LNHDA, CDR2 SQIVND (reference sequence). The CDR3 DNA sequence: TGTGCCAGTAGTTCCGGGGTCCCTACCTACGAGCAGTACTTC. Translation gives CASSSGVPTYEQYF.

The chain couples TRBV4-1 to TRBJ1-2; perhaps TRBD1 as D (5 bases). Germline loops: CDR1 MGHRA, CDR2 YSYEKL. V lost 0 bases, J lost 4 bases, and 9 bases lay in between. This CDR3 has 14 amino acids. The CDR3 sequence is CASSQEDGGYGYTF. CDR3 nucleotides: TGCGCCAGCAGCCAAGAAGACGGGGGCTATGGCTACACCTTC.

This rearrangement joins TRBV28 to TRBJ1-2; 9 bases match TRBD1. Trimming removed 6 bases from V and 4 bases from J; junction bases left unmatched: 6. Germline loops: CDR1 MDHEN, CDR2 SYDVKM. The CDR3 runs to 14 residues. CDR3 DNA: TGTGCCAGCAGGCCGGGACAGGGAAGCTATGGCTACACCTTC. As protein: CASRPGQGSYGYTF.

The rearrangement links TRBV27 to TRBJ2-5, with D hard to call. The CDR3 covers 15 residues. The germline V gene encodes CDR1 MNHEY and CDR2 SMNVEV (reference sequence). V lost 2 bases, J lost 4 bases, and 14 bases lay in between. Here the CDR3 reads CASSLGGSPGETQYF. CDR3 DNA: TGTGCCAGCAGTTTAGGTGGCAGTCCAGGAGAGACCCAGTACTTC.

The chain couples TRBV28 to TRBJ1-5; D unclear. Trimming stripped 7 bases from V and 4 bases from J, with 14 bases between. Looked up from germline, CDR1 is MDHEN and CDR2 is SYDVKM. This CDR3 spans 14 amino acids. For the CDR3, the DNA is TGTGCCAGCACCCACAACATCTTTAATCAGCCCCAGCATTTT. As protein: CASTHNIFNQPQHF.

V is TRBV7-2 and J is TRBJ2-1; D possibly corresponds to TRBD2 (6 bases). The germline V and J ends were trimmed by 1 base and 6 bases, with 16 bases remaining between them. Germline CDR1 reads SGHTA; CDR2 reads FQGNSA. CDR3 length equals 16 residues. This chain's CDR3 is CASSLVDPTGLNEQFF. DNA of the CDR3: TGTGCCAGCAGCTTAGTGGACCCGACGGGACTCAATGAGCAGTTCTTC. Complete variable domain (other parts from reference TRBV7-2 and TRBJ2-1): GAGVSQSPSNKVTEKGKDVELRCDPISGHTALYWYRQSLGQGLEFLIYFQGNSAPDKSGLPSDRFSAERTGGSVSTLTIQRTQQEDSAVYLCASSLVDPTGLNEQFFGPGTRLTVL.

V is TRBV21-1 and J is TRBJ2-7; TRBD2 is the table's D call, not checked against the DNA. TRBV21-1 is annotated as a pseudogene. The CDR3 length is 13 residues. CDR3 sequence reads: CASSKGLEYEQYF. DNA of the CDR3: TGTGCCAGCAGCAAGGGACTAGAATACGAGCAGTACTTC.

V gene TRBV6-5 combines with J gene TRBJ1-1; 10 bases align to TRBD1. The V gene's germline CDR1 is MNHEY and CDR2 SVGAGI. J was trimmed by 7 bases and V by 6 bases; bases with no gene match: 5. The CDR3 is 13 amino acids. The CDR3 reads CASRDRGIVEAFF. The CDR3 DNA is TGTGCCAGCAGGGACAGGGGGATTGTTGAAGCTTTCTTT.

The chain uses TRBV5-4 and TRBJ2-3; no clear D gene. Trimming left V 1 base short and J 5 bases short, with 5 bases between. Germline V CDR1 and CDR2: SGHNT, YYREEE (reference sequence). The CDR3 spans 12 residues. The CDR3 protein is CASSLNQDTQYF. The CDR3 nucleotides are TGTGCCAGCAGCTTGAATCAAGATACGCAGTATTTT.

The gene calls are TRBV10-3 and TRBJ2-3; TRBD1 matches at 10 bases. CDR1 is ENHRY and CDR2 is SYGVKD in the germline V gene. The CDR3 is 12 amino acids. J gave up 9 bases and V 6 bases, and 3 bases lay outside the gene matches. CDR3 sequence (DNA): TGTGCCATCAGCGGGACAGGGGAAACGCAGTATTTT. Residues: CAISGTGETQYF.

The chain uses TRBV15 and TRBJ2-7; no clear D. CDR3 length: 13 amino acids. Germline CDR1 and CDR2: LNHNV and YYDKDF (reference sequence). Trimming took 0 bases from V and 4 from J, leaving 7 bases between them. The CDR3 coding sequence is TGTGCCACCAGCAGAGATCGCGAGTACGAGCAGTACTTC. Translating gives CATSRDREYEQYF.

V is TRBV5-1 and J is TRBJ2-5, with D possibly being TRBD2 (6 bases). The V gene lost 0 bases and the J gene lost 7 bases, with 10 bases spanning the gap. CDR3 length: 13 residues. CDR1 and CDR2 (germline): SGHRS, YFSETQ. For the CDR3, the DNA is TGCGCCAGCAGCTTGGGACTAGGCGGGACCCAGTACTTC. Its translation: CASSLGLGGTQYF.

This clone appeared once. The DNA of the CDR3 is TGTGCCAGCAGCATAACCCCCCTTGTGGGAGCGGGCACAGATACGCAGTATTTT. Translation gives CASSITPLVGAGTDTQYF. The V gene is TRBV7-8, the J gene TRBJ2-3, with D tentatively TRBD2 (5 bases). V lost 5 bases and J 1 base, leaving 22 bases between the germline ends. The CDR3 covers 18 residues. Germline assignment: CDR1 SGHVS and CDR2 FQNEAQ.

The count of this clone is one. The V gene is TRBV28, the J gene TRBJ1-4, with D perhaps TRBD1 (5 bases). V was shortened by 4 bases and J by 0 bases, with 9 bases between the two germline ends. The germline gives CDR1 MDHEN, CDR2 SYDVKM. The CDR3 is 15 amino acids. The CDR3 reads CASSSETATNEKLFF. The CDR3 coding sequence is TGTGCCAGCAGTTCAGAGACAGCAACTAATGAAAAACTGTTTTTT. The variable domain in full, with the rest retrieved from reference TRBV28 and TRBJ1-4, is DVKVTQSSRYLVKRTGEKVFLECVQDMDHENMFWYRQDPGLGLRLIYFSYDVKMKEKGDIPEGYSVSREKKERFSLILESASTNQTSMYLCASSSETATNEKLFFGSGTQLSVL.

The chain employs TRBV27 and TRBJ2-1; D uncertain. The CDR3 loop spans 14 amino acids. Trimming removed 0 bases from V and 3 bases from J, with 6 bases in between. Germline V gives CDR1 MNHEY, CDR2 SMNVEV (reference sequence). The CDR3 protein is CASSLSPVYNEQFF. The CDR3 coding sequence is TGTGCCAGCAGTTTATCTCCGGTCTACAATGAGCAGTTCTTC.

The V and J genes are TRBV7-6 and TRBJ2-7, with TRBD1 identical over 10 bases. Unmatched junction bases numbered 5, after V lost 4 bases and J lost 5 bases. The CDR3 has 14 amino acids. Looked up from germline, CDR1 is SGHVS and CDR2 is FNYEAQ. Written as DNA, the CDR3 is TGTGCCAGCAGCTCGGGACAGGGGAGGAACGAGCAGTACTTC. Translating gives CASSSGQGRNEQYF.

The chain carries TRBV5-6 and TRBJ2-7; 11 bases are a match to TRBD2. The J segment lost 4 bases and the V segment lost 4 bases, leaving 7 bases of the junction unmatched. The CDR3 contains 15 residues. Looked up from germline, CDR1 is SGHDT and CDR2 is YYEEEE. CDR3 bases: TGTGCCAGCAGCGCTCGGGCTAGCGGGAGGTACGAGCAGTACTTC. Protein product: CASSARASGRYEQYF.

This sequence joins TRBV6-5 and TRBJ1-1; no clear D. Germline assignment: CDR1 MNHEY and CDR2 SVGAGI. The CDR3 extends over 11 amino acids. The ends were cut back, 6 bases at V and 7 bases at J, with 9 bases in the middle. The CDR3 here is CASSTAHEAFF. The CDR3 nucleotides read TGTGCCAGCAGCACCGCACATGAAGCTTTCTTT.

The J gene is TRBJ2-3, the V gene TRBV2, with TRBD1 matching 10 bases. In germline, CDR1 is SNHLY, CDR2 FYNNEI. After removal of 4 bases from V and 4 bases from J, the junction contained 5 bases not matched to a gene. The CDR3 totals 15 residues. The CDR3 DNA sequence: TGTGCCAGCAGTGTCGCGGGACAGGGGTCAGATACGCAGTATTTT. This gives the protein CASSVAGQGSDTQYF.

J is TRBJ2-7 and V is TRBV5-6; D gene unclear. Trimming shortened V by 1 base and J by 6 bases, and 14 bases separated the two germline ends. The germline V gene has CDR1 SGHDT and CDR2 YYEEEE. This CDR3 contains 14 residues. The CDR3 is CASSLRLRFFEQYF. The CDR3 bases are TGTGCCAGCAGCTTGCGACTGAGGTTCTTCGAGCAGTACTTC.

The V and J genes are TRBV4-2 and TRBJ2-1; maybe TRBD2 (5 bases). CDR3 length: 15 amino acids. Trimming pared 0 bases from V and 10 bases from J, leaving 16 bases between. Germline-derived CDR1 and CDR2 are LGHNA and YNFKEQ. CDR3 coding DNA: TGTGCCAGCAGCCAAGAAGAAGGCCCCGGACTCGAGCAGTTCTTC. Translation: CASSQEEGPGLEQFF.